This is a list of T cell receptor beta chains from one sample in a study of PD-1 blockade in classical Hodgkin lymphoma. Assay: immunoSEQ multiplex PCR; the TCRdb copy retains only in-frame clones and omits some. The table shows under 35,000 clones, with about 88% occurring only once. Sequencing input: CD4+ T cells from blood. These receptors were taken from a human donor with classical Hodgkin lymphoma. Each CDR3 is given with its conserved first and last residue. The D gene is left open where the match is weak. A row's size may be missing; if present it is once, few, many or a size class.

>TRBV18|.|.|TRBJ2-5
TGTGCCAGCTCACCACCGGGCGGAGAGACCCAGTACTTC
CASSPPGGETQYF
>TRBV4-1|.|.|TRBJ2-7
TGCGCCAGCAGCCAACCTCGGAGGGGGGACGAGCAGTACTTC
CASSQPRRGDEQYF
>TRBV9|.|.|TRBJ2-2
TGTGCCAGCAGCGTCGAGGGGTTTCCCGAGGAGCTGTTTTTT
CASSVEGFPEELFF
>TRBV10-3|.|.|TRBJ1-2
TGTGCCATCAGTGCGGCAGGAGATGGCTACACCTTC
CAISAAGDGYTF
>TRBV4-1|.|.|TRBJ2-7
TGCGCCAGCAGCCACCAGGTCTTATACGAGCAGTACTTC
CASSHQVLYEQYF
>TRBV15|.|.|TRBJ2-1
TGTGCCACCAGCAGAGGTGAAGGTTGGGAGCAGTTCTTC
CATSRGEGWEQFF
>TRBV5-4|.|.|TRBJ1-2
TGTGCCAGCAGCTTGTTGGGGCCCTCGACAGGCTACACCTTC
CASSLLGPSTGYTF
>TRBV19|.|.|TRBJ1-3
TGTGCCAGTAGTATTAGCGCCAACTCTGGAAACACCATATATTTT
CASSISANSGNTIYF
>TRBV5-1|TRBD2|.|TRBJ2-1
TGCGCCAGCAGCGCGGTAATAGCGGGAGACTTCCACAATGAGCAGTTCTTC
CASSAVIAGDFHNEQFF
>TRBV5-8|.|.|TRBJ2-5
TGTGCCAGCAGCCCCCTCGGAAGTAGTATCGAGACCCAGTACTTC
CASSPLGSSIETQYF
>TRBV5-1|.|once|TRBJ2-1
TGCGCCAGCAGCTGGGGATTCGATGAGCAGTTCTTC
CASSWGFDEQFF
>TRBV9|.|.|TRBJ1-3
TGTGCCAGCAGCTCCAGGGGTTTTGATGGAAACACCATATATTTT
CASSSRGFDGNTIYF
>TRBV7-9|TRBD1|.|TRBJ2-2
TGTGCCAGCAGCCGGGACAGCACGAACACCGGGGAGCTGTTTTTT
CASSRDSTNTGELFF
>TRBV7-3|.|.|TRBJ2-1
TGTGCCAGCAGCTTAAACGGTTATTACAATGAGTGGCAGTTCTTC
CASSLNGYYNEWQFF
>TRBV7-2|.|.|TRBJ2-1
TGTGCCAGCAGCTCTGGTAGCGGACCCTACAATGAGCAGTTCTTC
CASSSGSGPYNEQFF
>TRBV7-9|.|once|TRBJ2-4
TGTGCCAGCAGCTTCCCGGGGGTGGCATCAGGCAAAAACATTCAGTACTTC
CASSFPGVASGKNIQYF
>TRBV7-2|.|few|TRBJ1-1
TGTGCCAGCAGCTTAATGAGGGGGAACACTGAAGCTTTCTTT
CASSLMRGNTEAFF
>TRBV7-9|.|.|TRBJ1-1
TGTGCCAGCAGAGGCCCGGGTGAAGCTTTCTTT
CASRGPGEAFF
>TRBV5-1|.|.|TRBJ2-7
TGCGCCAGCAGCTTGGAGGGCTCTTCCTTCTCCTACGAGCAGTACTTC
CASSLEGSSFSYEQYF
>TRBV5-1|TRBD2|.|TRBJ2-5
TGCGCCAGCAGCTTGCGGTCTTCTCTAGCGGGAGGGGGTGGAGGAGAGACCCAGTACTTC
CASSLRSSLAGGGGGETQYF
>TRBV25-1|TRBD1|.|TRBJ2-1
TGTGCCAGCAGACGCAATACAGGGGGCTGGGGGAATGAGCAGTTCTTC
CASRRNTGGWGNEQFF
>TRBV30|.|.|TRBJ2-3
TGTGCCTGGGGTGGGGGCAGCTTGCCCAGCACAGATACGCAGTATTTT
CAWGGGSLPSTDTQYF
>TRBV6-5|.|.|TRBJ1-5
TGTGCCAGCAGTTGGAGGGCAACTAATCAGCCCCAGCATTTT
CASSWRATNQPQHF
>TRBV28|.|once|TRBJ2-1
TGTGCCAGCAGTGGAGGGACTCGGCAGTTCTTC
CASSGGTRQFF
>TRBV7-3|TRBD1|once|TRBJ2-2
TGTGCCAGCAGCTCCACCCCGACAGGGACCGGGGAGCTGTTTTTT
CASSSTPTGTGELFF
>TRBV18|.|.|TRBJ1-1
TGTGCCAGCTCACCACCGAAGGCAGGGATTAGCACTGAAGCTTTCTTT
CASSPPKAGISTEAFF
>TRBV9|.|.|TRBJ2-3
TGTGCCAGCAGCGGACCTCTGAGCACAGATACGCAGTATTTT
CASSGPLSTDTQYF
>TRBV7-9|.|.|TRBJ1-3
TGTGCCAGCAGCCCTTCGGACGTTGGAAACACCATATATTTT
CASSPSDVGNTIYF